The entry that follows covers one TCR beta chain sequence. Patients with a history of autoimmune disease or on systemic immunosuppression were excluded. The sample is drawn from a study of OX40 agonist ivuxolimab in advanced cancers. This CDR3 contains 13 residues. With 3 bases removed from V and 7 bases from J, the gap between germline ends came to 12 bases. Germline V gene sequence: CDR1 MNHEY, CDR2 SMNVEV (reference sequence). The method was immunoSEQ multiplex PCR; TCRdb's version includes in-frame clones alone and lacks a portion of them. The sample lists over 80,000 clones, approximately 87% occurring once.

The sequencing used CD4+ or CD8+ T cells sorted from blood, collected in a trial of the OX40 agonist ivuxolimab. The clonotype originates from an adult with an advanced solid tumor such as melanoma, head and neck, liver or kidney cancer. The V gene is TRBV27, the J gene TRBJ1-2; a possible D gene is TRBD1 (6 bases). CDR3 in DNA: TGTGCCAGCAGTTTCAGCAGGGGCAGTGGCTACACCTTC. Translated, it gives CASSFSRGSGYTF.